This T cell receptor beta chain was recorded in a study of regulatory T cells in long-lasting Graves disease. The germline V gene encodes CDR1 SNHLY and CDR2 FYNNEI. Between the trimmed V and J ends, which lost 11 bases and 1 base, there was a span of 20 bases. There are 15 residues in the CDR3. Documented time point: persistent/refractory GD, antithyroid drugs over 5 years with positive TRAb. Researchers made the TCR library from RNA that was extracted from PBMCs. Arm-PCR with iRepertoire HTBI primers amplified the CDR3 regions for these TCR beta libraries. One entry per CDR3 protein, called by TCRdb with MiXCR from the multiplex PCR reads. The data show around 450,000 distinct CDR3 sequences, 20% to 25% seen once. This clonotype was seen more than once but under ten times. A much larger clone sits a single nucleotide away, making a read error possible.

Sample: peripheral blood mononuclear cells (PBMCs), taken when the disease was refractory, from a patient treated with antithyroid drugs. The V call is TRBV2, the J call TRBJ2-5, with D possibly called TRBD1 or TRBD2 (5 bases each). The sequence was obtained from a female donor with Graves disease. CDR3 in amino acids: CASGPGRTFQETQYF. As DNA, the CDR3 is TGTGCCTCCGGTCCGGGACGGACGTTCCAAGAGACCCAGTACTTC. Full variable domain (outside the CDR3, taken from reference TRBV2 and TRBJ2-5): EPEVTQTPSHQVTQMGQEVILRCVPISNHLYFYWYRQILGQKVEFLVSFYNNEISEKSEIFDDQFSVERPDGSNFTLKIRSTKLEDSAMYFCASGPGRTFQETQYFGPGTRLLVL.